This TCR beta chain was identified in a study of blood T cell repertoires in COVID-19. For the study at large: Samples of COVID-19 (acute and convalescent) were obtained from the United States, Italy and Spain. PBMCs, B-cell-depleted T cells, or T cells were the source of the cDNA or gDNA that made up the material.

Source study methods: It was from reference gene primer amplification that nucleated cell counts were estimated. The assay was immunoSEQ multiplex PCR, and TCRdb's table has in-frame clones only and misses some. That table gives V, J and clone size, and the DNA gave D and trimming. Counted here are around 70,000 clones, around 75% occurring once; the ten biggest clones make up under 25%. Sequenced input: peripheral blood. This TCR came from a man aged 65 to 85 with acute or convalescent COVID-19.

The CDR3 nucleotides read TGTGCCTGCCGCAGGGTTGAAAATTCACCCCTCCACTTT. Translated, it gives CACRRVENSPLHF. The chain uses TRBV27 and TRBJ1-6; tentatively, D is TRBD1 (5 bases). CDR3 length equals 13 residues. The germline V gene has CDR1 MNHEY and CDR2 SMNVEV (reference sequence). The V end lost 11 bases, the J end lost 7 bases, and 15 bases lay between the germline ends.